These T cell receptor beta chains were read from a single sample in a study of blood T cell repertoires in COVID-19. TCRdb's table, derived via immunoSEQ multiplex PCR, lists solely in-frame clones and lacks some. The sample records roughly 700,000 clones, 70% to 90% being singletons. Sequenced material: peripheral blood. These receptors came from a young woman with acute or convalescent COVID-19. Each CDR3 is given with its conserved first and last residue.

CDR3 protein: CASSQAGFANEQFF
J gene: TRBJ2-1
V gene: TRBV3-1/TRBV3-2

CDR3 protein: CASRPWTGRNYGYTF
J gene: TRBJ1-2
V gene: TRBV9

CDR3 protein: CASTELNTEAFF
J gene: TRBJ1-1
V gene: TRBV6-6

CDR3 protein: CASSPPSGTEAFF
J gene: TRBJ1-1
V gene: TRBV9

CDR3 protein: CASSLPGEQYF
J gene: TRBJ2-7
V gene: TRBV6-5

CDR3 protein: CASSIQGDGYTF
J gene: TRBJ1-2
V gene: TRBV19

CDR3 protein: CASSQDSSGSYNEQFF
J gene: TRBJ2-1
V gene: TRBV4-3

CDR3 protein: CASSPGTGDHYGYTF
J gene: TRBJ1-2
V gene: TRBV18

CDR3 protein: CASSQEGAGGETQYF
J gene: TRBJ2-5
V gene: TRBV4-1

CDR3 protein: CASSLLDRGGSEPQHF
J gene: TRBJ1-5
V gene: TRBV7-2

CDR3 protein: CASSSFGSNQPQHF
J gene: TRBJ1-5
V gene: TRBV6-5

CDR3 protein: CASGPNRGRGNTIYF
J gene: TRBJ1-3
V gene: TRBV12-5

CDR3 protein: CASSLGLAGWLSEQFF
J gene: TRBJ2-1
V gene: TRBV6-2/TRBV6-3

CDR3 protein: CASRPPGTDTQYF
J gene: TRBJ2-3
V gene: TRBV5-1

CDR3 protein: CASSSQGSRGGYTF
J gene: TRBJ1-2
V gene: TRBV7-2

CDR3 protein: CAFAPGFEAFF
J gene: TRBJ1-1
V gene: TRBV30

CDR3 protein: CASRSNRGNGYTF
J gene: TRBJ1-2
V gene: TRBV12-3/TRBV12-4

CDR3 protein: CASSRGNNSPLHF
J gene: TRBJ1-6
V gene: TRBV11-3

CDR3 protein: CASSEWEGQGVWGYTF
J gene: TRBJ1-2
V gene: TRBV6-1

CDR3 protein: CASSPPGKAYGYTF
J gene: TRBJ1-2
V gene: TRBV7-9

CDR3 protein: CATSDPSGGSYEQYF
J gene: TRBJ2-7
V gene: TRBV24-1

CDR3 protein: CASRPGQVPFGYTF
J gene: TRBJ1-2
V gene: TRBV6-5

CDR3 protein: CASRLDRGPGNTIYF
J gene: TRBJ1-3
V gene: TRBV6-5

CDR3 protein: CASTPDRRSGYTF
J gene: TRBJ1-2
V gene: TRBV2

CDR3 protein: CASSIAQGANTGELFF
J gene: TRBJ2-2
V gene: TRBV19

CDR3 protein: CSVDGGETQYF
J gene: TRBJ2-5
V gene: TRBV29-1

CDR3 protein: CATSRPGHNSGNTIYF
J gene: TRBJ1-3
V gene: TRBV15

CDR3 protein: CASSLGDRAHEQYF
J gene: TRBJ2-7
V gene: TRBV5-1

CDR3 protein: CATSDGQGQFF
J gene: TRBJ2-1
V gene: TRBV24-1

CDR3 protein: CASSLVGTYEQYF
J gene: TRBJ2-7
V gene: TRBV5-6

CDR3 protein: CASSLQGRGAGELFF
J gene: TRBJ2-2
V gene: TRBV11-3

CDR3 protein: CATRGSRQAMNTEAFF
J gene: TRBJ1-1
V gene: TRBV6-6

CDR3 protein: CASSRHRESYEQYF
J gene: TRBJ2-7
V gene: TRBV4-3

CDR3 protein: CASSPLGGDYLDTQYF
J gene: TRBJ2-3
V gene: TRBV4-1

CDR3 protein: CASSFSGTSNEQFF
J gene: TRBJ2-1
V gene: TRBV6-5

CDR3 protein: CASSQQEGKGLSNQPQHF
J gene: TRBJ1-5
V gene: TRBV4-1

CDR3 protein: CASSLSAGLNTEAFF
J gene: TRBJ1-1
V gene: TRBV5-1

CDR3 protein: CASGTSLTGSPLHF
J gene: TRBJ1-6
V gene: TRBV9

CDR3 protein: CAISASGDRNEQFF
J gene: TRBJ2-1
V gene: TRBV10-3

CDR3 protein: CASRNRTGTGRIRSNQPQHF
J gene: TRBJ1-5
V gene: TRBV27

CDR3 protein: CASTGSWGLRSNYGYTF
J gene: TRBJ1-2
V gene: TRBV5-5

CDR3 protein: CASSSGIVGNGYTF
J gene: TRBJ1-2
V gene: TRBV6-5

CDR3 protein: CASSSSRGYYEQYF
J gene: TRBJ2-7
V gene: TRBV7-9

CDR3 protein: CASSLTSGTGTEAFF
J gene: TRBJ1-1
V gene: TRBV11-3

CDR3 protein: CASRTLFSGTGGLGELFF
J gene: TRBJ2-2
V gene: TRBV5-1

CDR3 protein: CASSDSAGGPKFF
J gene: TRBJ2-1
V gene: TRBV6-4